Listed below are T cell receptor beta chains from one sample, sequenced in a study of shared clonotypes between healthy human individuals. Some clones are missing from TCRdb's copy, which holds only in-frame ones; the method was immunoSEQ multiplex PCR. Of roughly 490,000 clones listed, over 60% were seen once; the top ten hold approximately 12%. Material for sequencing was PBMCs. The receptor source for this set is a woman aged 40 to 50 in good health. Some clones in this sample may be carry-over from other donors' samples. The CDR3 runs from the conserved cysteine through the conserved F or W. D genes are given only for firm matches. Only part of the rows carry a size: once, few, many, or a class if the clone is expanded.

length	V	J	size	D	DNA	CDR3
16	TRBV28	TRBJ2-5	.	TRBD2	TGTGCCAGCAGCCTTATTAGCGGGCGTAACCAAGAGACCCAGTACTTC	CASSLISGRNQETQYF
17	TRBV7-6	TRBJ1-1	.	.	TGTGCCAGCAGCTGGCCAGAGGGGGGCGGGATGAACACTGAAGCTTTCTTT	CASSWPEGGGMNTEAFF
14	TRBV7-3	TRBJ2-5	.	TRBD2	TGTGCCAGCAGCCCCACTAGCGGCCAAGAGACCCAGTACTTC	CASSPTSGQETQYF
11	TRBV11-2	TRBJ2-1	.	.	TGTGCCAGCAGCTATGGGGGTGAGCAGTTCTTC	CASSYGGEQFF
17	TRBV19	TRBJ1-4	.	.	TGTGCCAGTAGTCCTCGGTGGGGAGCCGCAACTAATGAAAAACTGTTTTTT	CASSPRWGAATNEKLFF
14	TRBV10-3	TRBJ2-7	few	TRBD2	TGTGCCATACGCACTAGCGCAGATACCTACGAGCAGTACTTC	CAIRTSADTYEQYF
14	TRBV7-3	TRBJ2-7	once	TRBD1	TGTGCCAGCAGCACTGGACAGGGAACAAGCGAGCAGTACTTC	CASSTGQGTSEQYF
15	TRBV9	TRBJ2-7	.	TRBD2	TGTGCCAGCAGCGTAGCGGGGACTAGCGGCTACGAGCAGTACTTC	CASSVAGTSGYEQYF
12	TRBV2	TRBJ2-5	.	.	TGTGCCAGCAGTGCCCTAGTGGAGACCCAGTACTTC	CASSALVETQYF
15	TRBV10-2	TRBJ2-7	.	TRBD2	TGCGCCAGCAGAGGACTAGCGGGAGGGCCCCACGAGCAGTACTTC	CASRGLAGGPHEQYF
15	TRBV28	TRBJ1-5	.	TRBD1	TGTGCCAGCAGCCCAGGGGGCATGAGCAATCAGCCCCAGCATTTT	CASSPGGMSNQPQHF
16	TRBV5-1	TRBJ1-4	.	TRBD1	TGCGCCAGCAGCTTGGCCGACAGGGGTGCTAATGAAAAACTGTTTTTT	CASSLADRGANEKLFF
13	TRBV19	TRBJ2-1	.	TRBD1	TGTGCCAGTAGTCCTACAGGGGACAATGAGCAGTTCTTC	CASSPTGDNEQFF
16	TRBV30	TRBJ2-3	.	TRBD1	TGTGCCTGGAGTGTATCTTCGTGGGGGACAGGAGATACGCAGTATTTT	CAWSVSSWGTGDTQYF
15	TRBV4-2	TRBJ1-1	.	.	TGTGCCAGCAGCCAATGGGGGTTCCGGGACACTGAAGCTTTCTTT	CASSQWGFRDTEAFF
14	TRBV13	TRBJ1-5	once	.	TGTGCCAGCAGCTTATCCAGAAGCAATCAGCCCCAGCATTTT	CASSLSRSNQPQHF
16	TRBV29-1	TRBJ2-1	.	TRBD2	TGCAGCGTTGAGTTGGGGGGAGGGGAAACCTACAATGAGCAGTTCTTC	CSVELGGGETYNEQFF
14	TRBV6-5	TRBJ2-3	.	.	TGTGCCAGCAGTTACACAACAGGGTTAGATACGCAGTATTTT	CASSYTTGLDTQYF
14	TRBV7-2	TRBJ2-7	few	TRBD2	TGTGCCAGCAGCTTGGGCGGGAGCCTCTACGAGCAGTACTTC	CASSLGGSLYEQYF
14	TRBV6-1	TRBJ1-2	.	.	TGTGCCAGCAGTGAACGTGGAAGAGAAAGTGGCTACACCTTC	CASSERGRESGYTF
16	TRBV28	TRBJ2-7	many	TRBD2	TGTGCCAGCAGTTCCTTAGCGGGAGGGCCTATTTACGAGCAGTACTTC	CASSSLAGGPIYEQYF
12	TRBV2	TRBJ1-3	once	.	TGTGCCAGCAGTGTATCTGGAAACACCATATATTTT	CASSVSGNTIYF
18	TRBV14	TRBJ2-6	.	TRBD1	TGTGCCAGCAGCCCCTTCCGGGACAGCTCCTCTGGGGCCAACGTCCTGACTTTC	CASSPFRDSSSGANVLTF
14	TRBV5-1	TRBJ2-1	.	.	TGCGCCAGCAGCTTGGCCCCCGGCTACAATGAGCAGTTCTTC	CASSLAPGYNEQFF
15	TRBV11-2	TRBJ2-1	.	.	TGTGCCAGCAGCTTCGTGGGAGGAATGGTCGATGAGCAGTTCTTC	CASSFVGGMVDEQFF
15	TRBV28	TRBJ1-5	many	.	TGTGCCAGCAGTTTCGTGTCCTTCGCTGGGAAGCCCCAGCATTTT	CASSFVSFAGKPQHF
16	TRBV28	TRBJ2-7	.	.	TGTGCCAGCAGTTTAGGTGGCGGGCAACAACCCTACGAGCAGTACTTC	CASSLGGGQQPYEQYF
14	TRBV28	TRBJ2-3	few	TRBD1	TGTGCCAGCAGTTCGGGACAGGGCACAGATACGCAGTATTTT	CASSSGQGTDTQYF
16	TRBV12-5	TRBJ2-1	.	.	TGTGCTAGTGGTTTGGATAATAGCGGTGCCTACAATGAGCAGTTCTTC	CASGLDNSGAYNEQFF
16	TRBV14	TRBJ2-2	.	TRBD2	TGTGCCAGCAGGGCCCGGACTAGCGGGCGCACCGGGGAGCTGTTTTTT	CASRARTSGRTGELFF
13	TRBV27	TRBJ1-1	.	.	TGTGCCAGCAGTTTCAAGGGGTCGAATGAAGCTTTCTTT	CASSFKGSNEAFF
15	TRBV6-5	TRBJ1-1	.	TRBD1	TGTGCCAGCAGTCCGACCGGACAGGCGAACACTGAAGCTTTCTTT	CASSPTGQANTEAFF
13	TRBV6-1	TRBJ2-4	.	.	TGTGCCAGCAGTGAATGGACCCTAAACATTCAGTACTTC	CASSEWTLNIQYF
15	TRBV19	TRBJ2-7	medium-sized	.	TGTGCCAGTAGTACCCGACAGACCAACTCCTACGAGCAGTACTTC	CASSTRQTNSYEQYF
14	TRBV5-8	TRBJ1-3	.	.	TGTGCCAGCAGCTTCGGAACATTGGGAAACACCATATATTTT	CASSFGTLGNTIYF
18	TRBV4-1	TRBJ1-6	.	.	TGCGCCAGCAGCCAAGAGTGGGAGGTGAGCTCCTATAATTCACCCCTCCACTTT	CASSQEWEVSSYNSPLHF
15	TRBV18	TRBJ1-3	.	.	TGTGCCAGCTCACCAACAACGAATACTGGAAACACCATATATTTT	CASSPTTNTGNTIYF
14	TRBV7-9	TRBJ2-7	few	TRBD2	TGTGCCAGCAGCTTAACTAGCGGCTCCTACGAGCAGTACTTC	CASSLTSGSYEQYF
16	TRBV7-3	TRBJ2-3	.	TRBD2	TGTGCCAGCAGCTTATCTCAACGGGAGGGCCGAAATACGCAGTATTTT	CASSLSQREGRNTQYF
15	TRBV11-2	TRBJ1-1	few	TRBD1	TGTGCCAGCAGCCTTAGTCGGACAGGGACGACTGGAGCTTTCTTT	CASSLSRTGTTGAFF
13	TRBV2	TRBJ2-5	.	.	TGTGCCAGCAGTGGACAGGGAGGGGAGACCCAGTACTTC	CASSGQGGETQYF
15	TRBV5-1	TRBJ2-2	.	TRBD1	TGCGCCAGCAGCTCGGGCACAGGGGCGACCGGGGAGCTGTTTTTT	CASSSGTGATGELFF
15	TRBV6-1	TRBJ1-2	.	TRBD1	TGTGCCAGCAGTGAACTTGGACAGGGCGGCTATGGCTACACCTTC	CASSELGQGGYGYTF
15	TRBV9	TRBJ2-7	.	TRBD1	TGTGCCAGCAGCATAGGTGGGACAGGGCCCTACGAGCAGTACTTC	CASSIGGTGPYEQYF
15	TRBV13	TRBJ1-1	.	.	TGTGCCAGCAGTCCCGGTAAGGGGGTGAGCACTGAAGCTTTCTTT	CASSPGKGVSTEAFF